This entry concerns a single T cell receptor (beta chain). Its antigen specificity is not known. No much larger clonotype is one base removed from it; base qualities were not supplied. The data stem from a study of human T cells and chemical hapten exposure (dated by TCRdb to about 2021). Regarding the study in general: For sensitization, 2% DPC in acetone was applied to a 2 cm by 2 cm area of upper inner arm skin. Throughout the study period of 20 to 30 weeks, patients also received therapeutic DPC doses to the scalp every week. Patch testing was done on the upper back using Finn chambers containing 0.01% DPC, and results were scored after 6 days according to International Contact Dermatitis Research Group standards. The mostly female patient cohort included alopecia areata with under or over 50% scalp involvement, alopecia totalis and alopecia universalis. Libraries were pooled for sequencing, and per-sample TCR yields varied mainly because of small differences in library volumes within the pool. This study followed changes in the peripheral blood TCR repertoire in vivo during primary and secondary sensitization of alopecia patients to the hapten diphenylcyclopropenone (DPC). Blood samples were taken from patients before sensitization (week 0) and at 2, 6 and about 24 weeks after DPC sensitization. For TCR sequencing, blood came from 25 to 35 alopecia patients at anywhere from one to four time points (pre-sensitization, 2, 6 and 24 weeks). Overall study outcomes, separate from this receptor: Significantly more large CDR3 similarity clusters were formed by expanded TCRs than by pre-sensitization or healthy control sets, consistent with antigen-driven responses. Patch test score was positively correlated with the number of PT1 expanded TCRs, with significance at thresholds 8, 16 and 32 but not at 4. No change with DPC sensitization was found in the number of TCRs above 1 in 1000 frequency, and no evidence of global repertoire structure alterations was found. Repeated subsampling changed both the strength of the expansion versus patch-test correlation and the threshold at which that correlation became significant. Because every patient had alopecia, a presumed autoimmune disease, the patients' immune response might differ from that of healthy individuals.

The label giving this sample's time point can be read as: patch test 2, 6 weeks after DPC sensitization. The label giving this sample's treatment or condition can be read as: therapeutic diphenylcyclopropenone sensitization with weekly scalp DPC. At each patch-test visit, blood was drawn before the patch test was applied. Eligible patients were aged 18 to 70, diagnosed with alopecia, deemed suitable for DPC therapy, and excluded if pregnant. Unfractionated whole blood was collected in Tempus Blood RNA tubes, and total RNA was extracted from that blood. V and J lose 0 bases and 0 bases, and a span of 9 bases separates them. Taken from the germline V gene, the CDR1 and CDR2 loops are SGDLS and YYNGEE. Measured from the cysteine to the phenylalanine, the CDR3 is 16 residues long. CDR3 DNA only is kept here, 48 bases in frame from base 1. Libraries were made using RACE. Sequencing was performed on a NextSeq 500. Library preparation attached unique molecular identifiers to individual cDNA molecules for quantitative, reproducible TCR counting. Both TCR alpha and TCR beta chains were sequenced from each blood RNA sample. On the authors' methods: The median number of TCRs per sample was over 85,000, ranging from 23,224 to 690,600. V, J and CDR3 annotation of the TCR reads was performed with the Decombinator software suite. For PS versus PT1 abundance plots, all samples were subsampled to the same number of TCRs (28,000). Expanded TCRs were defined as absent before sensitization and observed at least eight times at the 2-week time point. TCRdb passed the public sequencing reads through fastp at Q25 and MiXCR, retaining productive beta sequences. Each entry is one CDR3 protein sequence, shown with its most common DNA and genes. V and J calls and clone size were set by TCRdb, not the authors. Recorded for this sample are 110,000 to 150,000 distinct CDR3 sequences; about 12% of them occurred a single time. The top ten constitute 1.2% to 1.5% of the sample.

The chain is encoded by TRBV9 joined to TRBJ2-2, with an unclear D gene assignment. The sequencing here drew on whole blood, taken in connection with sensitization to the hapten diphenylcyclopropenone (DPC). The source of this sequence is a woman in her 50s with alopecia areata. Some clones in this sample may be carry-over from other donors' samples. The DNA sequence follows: TGTGCCAGCAGCGTAGCTTTGGCTGCGAACACCGGGGAGCTGTTTTTT. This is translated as CASSVALAANTGELFF.